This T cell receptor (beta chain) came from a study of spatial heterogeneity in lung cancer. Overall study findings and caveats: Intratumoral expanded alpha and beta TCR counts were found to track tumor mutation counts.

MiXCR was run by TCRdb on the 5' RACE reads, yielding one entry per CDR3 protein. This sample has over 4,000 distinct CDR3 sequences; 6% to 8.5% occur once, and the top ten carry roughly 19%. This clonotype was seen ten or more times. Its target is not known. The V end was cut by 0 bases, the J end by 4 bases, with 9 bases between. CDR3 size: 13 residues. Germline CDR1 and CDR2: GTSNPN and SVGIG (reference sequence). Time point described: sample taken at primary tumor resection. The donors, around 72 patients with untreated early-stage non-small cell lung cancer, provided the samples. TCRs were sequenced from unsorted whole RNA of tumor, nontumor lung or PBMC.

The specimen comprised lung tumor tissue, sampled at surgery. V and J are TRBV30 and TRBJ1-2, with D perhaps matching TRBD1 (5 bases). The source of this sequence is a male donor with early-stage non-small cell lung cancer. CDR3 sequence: CAWSVGRGYGYTF. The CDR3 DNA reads TGTGCCTGGAGTGTAGGGAGGGGCTATGGCTACACCTTC.